A selection of T cell receptor beta chains follows, all from one sample in a study of OX40 agonist ivuxolimab in advanced cancers. Assay: immunoSEQ multiplex PCR; the TCRdb copy retains only in-frame clones and omits some. The table has about 50,000 clones, roughly 83% seen once. This specimen consisted of CD4+ or CD8+ T cells sorted from blood, obtained in a trial of the OX40 agonist ivuxolimab. Receptors were obtained from an adult with an advanced solid tumor such as melanoma, head and neck, liver or kidney cancer. CDR3s include the opening cysteine and the closing phenylalanine or tryptophan. D genes are given only for firm matches. Clone size, where shown, is once, few, many, or a class for clones that have expanded.

clone size	V gene	D gene	J gene	CDR3 DNA	CDR3 protein
NA	TRBV5-1	TRBD1	TRBJ1-5	TGCGCCAGCAGCCATACCGCAGGGGGGAAGGCCCAGCATTTT	CASSHTAGGKAQHF
NA	TRBV19	TRBD1	TRBJ1-1	TGTGCCAGACAGGGGAAGGGGACTGAAGCTTTCTTT	CARQGKGTEAFF
NA	TRBV11-3	NA	TRBJ2-7	TGTGCCAGCAGCCCCGGGGAGAGCCAAGGGCAGTACTTC	CASSPGESQGQYF
NA	TRBV28	NA	TRBJ2-3	TGTGCCAGCAGTTCCCTGGGGACAGATACGCAGTATTTT	CASSSLGTDTQYF
once	TRBV5-1	TRBD1	TRBJ2-1	TGCGCCAGCAGCCGAGATAGACAGGGGCGCTACAATGAGCAGTTCTTC	CASSRDRQGRYNEQFF
NA	TRBV11-3	NA	TRBJ2-1	TGTGCCAGCAGCATCGGACTAAAAAACAATGAGCAGTTCTTC	CASSIGLKNNEQFF
NA	TRBV19	NA	TRBJ1-2	TGTGCCAGTAACCAGGCCGCGGGGGGCTACACCTTC	CASNQAAGGYTF
NA	TRBV6-5	TRBD1	TRBJ2-7	TGTGCCAGCAGTTACTCCGAACCGGGACAGGGCTACGAGCAGTACTTC	CASSYSEPGQGYEQYF
NA	TRBV9	NA	TRBJ1-2	TGTGCCAGCAGCGTAGCTGGACCTAACTATGGCTACACCTTC	CASSVAGPNYGYTF
NA	TRBV5-1	TRBD1	TRBJ1-1	TGCGCCAGCAGGAGGACAGGGGGCGTTGGCACTGAAGCTTTCTTT	CASRRTGGVGTEAFF
NA	TRBV18	TRBD1	TRBJ1-1	TGTGCCAGCTCACTAGACAGGGGGCCGACTGAAGCTTTCTTT	CASSLDRGPTEAFF
NA	TRBV2	NA	TRBJ1-6	TGTGCCAGCAGAACCGGGACCAGTGGTTCACCCCTCCACTTT	CASRTGTSGSPLHF
NA	TRBV5-1	NA	TRBJ2-7	TGCGCCAGCACCGTCGACGGTGCCTACGAGCAGTACTTC	CASTVDGAYEQYF
NA	TRBV11-2	TRBD1	TRBJ1-5	TGTGCCAGCAGCTTGGGGACAGTCAATCAGCCCCAGCATTTT	CASSLGTVNQPQHF
NA	TRBV10-1	NA	TRBJ2-2	TGCGCCAGCAGTGAGTCTAGGGTGACGAACACCGGGGAGCTGTTTTTT	CASSESRVTNTGELFF
NA	TRBV29-1	NA	TRBJ2-5	TGCAGCGTGACCCGGCAGCTTCAAGAGACCCAGTACTTC	CSVTRQLQETQYF
NA	TRBV5-4	NA	TRBJ2-7	TGTGCCAGCAGCATGGGACCCTACGAGCAGTACTTC	CASSMGPYEQYF
NA	TRBV2	TRBD1	TRBJ2-7	TGTGCCAGCAGCGACAGGGGGCTGAACGAGCAGTACTTC	CASSDRGLNEQYF
NA	TRBV6-6	NA	TRBJ2-2	TGTGCCAGCAGTTACTCAGGGGCGAACACCGGGGAGCTGTTTTTT	CASSYSGANTGELFF
NA	TRBV9	TRBD1	TRBJ2-2	TGTGCCAGCAGCGTACAGGGGGCGAACACCGGGGAGCTGTTTTTT	CASSVQGANTGELFF
few	TRBV15	TRBD1	TRBJ1-1	TGTGCCACCAGCAGAGGCTCCGGACAGGGTGAAGCTTTCTTT	CATSRGSGQGEAFF
NA	TRBV7-3	TRBD1	TRBJ1-4	TGTGCCAGCAGCTCTCGTCCGGGACAGGGGGAGGAAAAACTGTTTTTT	CASSSRPGQGEEKLFF
NA	TRBV18	NA	TRBJ2-1	TGTGCCAGCTCACCACAGCCGGGGCAAAATGAGCAGTTCTTC	CASSPQPGQNEQFF
NA	TRBV27	NA	TRBJ1-5	TGTGCCAGCAGTTTAGCAGGGGCCAGAGAGCCCCAGCATTTT	CASSLAGAREPQHF
NA	TRBV15	NA	TRBJ1-1	TGTGCCACCAGCGCGACACGAGGTCCGGAGACTGAAGCTTTCTTT	CATSATRGPETEAFF
NA	TRBV5-1	NA	TRBJ1-1	TGCGCCAGCAGCTTGGGTTCGAACACTGAAGCTTTCTTT	CASSLGSNTEAFF
NA	TRBV7-9	NA	TRBJ2-5	TGTGCTAGCAGCCCAACGGGGAGGGAGACCCAGTACTTC	CASSPTGRETQYF
once	TRBV11-1	TRBD1	TRBJ2-2	TGTGCCAGCAGCCCGGGACAGTTGGCGACCGGGGAGCTGTTTTTT	CASSPGQLATGELFF
NA	TRBV2	NA	TRBJ2-7	TGTGCCAGCTTCAGACCCTACGAGCAGTACTTC	CASFRPYEQYF
few	TRBV11-2	TRBD1	TRBJ2-7	TGTGCCAGCAGCCCAAGTGTCCGGGACAGGGGAAGCGAGCAGTACTTC	CASSPSVRDRGSEQYF
NA	TRBV9	NA	TRBJ2-7	TGTGCCAGCAGCTCCGGAGGGACTGCCTACGAGCAGTACTTC	CASSSGGTAYEQYF
NA	TRBV7-8	NA	TRBJ1-1	TGTGCCAGCAGCTTAGGGTCTAAAGCTTTCTTT	CASSLGSKAFF
NA	TRBV4-1	TRBD1	TRBJ1-3	TGCGCCAGCAGCCAACATGCCGGGACAGGCCTCTCTGGAAACACCATATATTTT	CASSQHAGTGLSGNTIYF
NA	TRBV4-2	TRBD2	TRBJ2-1	TGTGCCAGCAGCACACGGAAGACTAGCGGGAGTGGCAATGAGCAGTTCTTC	CASSTRKTSGSGNEQFF
NA	TRBV6-5	NA	TRBJ2-2	TGTGCCAGCAGCCCGGGACCCGCGAACACCGGGGAGCTGTTTTTT	CASSPGPANTGELFF
NA	TRBV30	NA	TRBJ2-3	TGTGCCTGGAGTGTGGGGGCTCTGGGCACAGATACGCAGTATTTT	CAWSVGALGTDTQYF
NA	TRBV7-9	NA	TRBJ1-6	TGTGCCAGCAGCTTAGTACGAGGGTTTGGGAATTCACCCCTCCACTTT	CASSLVRGFGNSPLHF
NA	TRBV21-1	NA	TRBJ2-4	TGTGCCAGCTACTTAGCCAAAAACATTCAGTACTTC	CASYLAKNIQYF
NA	TRBV7-9	NA	TRBJ2-5	TGTGCCAGCAGCCCACAAGAGACCCAGTACTTC	CASSPQETQYF
few	TRBV6-1	NA	TRBJ2-7	TGTGCCAGCAGTAGACGAGAGCAGTACTTC	CASSRREQYF
NA	TRBV18	NA	TRBJ2-7	TGCGCCAGCTCACCGGGGGGACATCTACACGAGCAGTACTTC	CASSPGGHLHEQYF
NA	TRBV6-5	TRBD1	TRBJ1-2	TGTGCCAGCAGTCTTCCCCCGGGACAGGGCGGCGGCTACACCTTC	CASSLPPGQGGGYTF
NA	TRBV29-1	TRBD2	TRBJ2-1	TGCAGCGTTGTGGCCAGCGGGAGGTCGAATGAGCAGTTCTTC	CSVVASGRSNEQFF
few	TRBV18	NA	TRBJ1-2	TGTGCCAGCTCACCACCAGGGACTTCTTATGGCTACACCTTC	CASSPPGTSYGYTF
NA	TRBV20-1	NA	TRBJ1-3	TGCAGTGGTCGGGAGATGGGGACCATATATTTT	CSGREMGTIYF
NA	TRBV7-3	TRBD1	TRBJ2-2	TGTGCCAGCAGCAGACACGGGACAGGGGTCAACACCGGGGAGCTGTTTTTT	CASSRHGTGVNTGELFF
NA	TRBV18	TRBD1	TRBJ1-6	TGTGCCAGCTCACCACCCGGACAGGGGAAGTGGTCACCCCTCCACTTT	CASSPPGQGKWSPLHF
NA	TRBV18	NA	TRBJ2-1	TGTGCCAGCTCACCTTCGGAGAATGAGCAGTTCTTC	CASSPSENEQFF
NA	TRBV10-3	NA	TRBJ1-4	TGTGCCATCAGTGCCCAGTCTTATGAAAAACTGTTTTTT	CAISAQSYEKLFF
NA	TRBV7-9	TRBD1	TRBJ1-2	TGTGCCAGCAGCTTAGATACAGGGGGTTGGCGTGGCTACACCTTC	CASSLDTGGWRGYTF
NA	TRBV6-6	NA	TRBJ1-5	TGTGCCAGCAAAGTCAGAGGTCAGCCCCAGCATTTT	CASKVRGQPQHF
NA	TRBV4-1	NA	TRBJ2-3	TGCGCCAGCAGCCAAGAACTCCAGGGGAGGCAGTATTTT	CASSQELQGRQYF
NA	TRBV4-1	TRBD1	TRBJ2-5	TGCGCCAGCAGCCATGGCCGACAGGGCCCAGGGGAGACCCAGTACTTC	CASSHGRQGPGETQYF
few	TRBV5-1	NA	TRBJ1-1	TGCGCCAGCAGCTTGGACAGGCCCTACACTGAAGCTTTCTTT	CASSLDRPYTEAFF
NA	TRBV30	TRBD1	TRBJ1-3	TGTGCCTGGAGAGGACAGGGGAGAAACACCATATATTTT	CAWRGQGRNTIYF
NA	TRBV6-5	NA	TRBJ2-7	TGTGCCAGCAACCAAGGGACGCCCCTGGGCGAGCAGTACTTC	CASNQGTPLGEQYF
NA	TRBV5-1	TRBD1	TRBJ2-1	TGCGCCAGCAAGCTTGGGTTTCAGGGGGTGGGCAATGAGCAGTTCTTC	CASKLGFQGVGNEQFF
NA	TRBV5-1	NA	TRBJ1-4	TGCGCCAGCAGCTTGGACCAGGGTTCTAATGAAAAACTGTTTTTT	CASSLDQGSNEKLFF
NA	TRBV19	NA	TRBJ1-5	TGTGCCAGTAGTTCTGCGGTCTTGCAGCCCCAGCATTTT	CASSSAVLQPQHF
few	TRBV30	NA	TRBJ1-1	TGTGCCTGGAGTGTGGATAACCGGCCCGCTGAAGCTTTCTTT	CAWSVDNRPAEAFF